The present T cell receptor beta chain was sequenced within a study of radiotherapy plus CTLA-4 blockade in lung cancer (dated by TCRdb to between 2018 and 2020). General notes on the study: Objective responses occurred in 18% of enrolled patients, and about 33% achieved disease control. Broader findings and caveats from the paper: The strongest predictors of response, as reported, were early dynamic changes in blood T cell clones along with a rise in serum interferon-beta after radiation. After treatment with radiotherapy and ipilimumab, TCR clones that came from tumors expanded in the peripheral blood.

To prepare the library, the immunoSEQ multiplex PCR assay was applied. Imported from immuneACCESS, the table was reduced by TCRdb to in-frame sequences with V and J called. These copies leave out some clones; in studies compared against another copy, an unresolved V gene accounts for under half, and the cause of the remainder is not known. The sample contains approximately 73,000 clones, around nine tenths of them found a single time. The top ten constitute 35% to 50% of the sample. On this clone itself: What this receptor recognizes is not known. The record has no base qualities; no much larger clone is one base away.

The study evaluated CTLA-4 blockade (ipilimumab) given together with focal radiation therapy in patients who had chemo-refractory metastatic non-small-cell lung cancer. CDR1 and CDR2, looked up from the germline V gene, are SGHTA and FQGNSA. The V end gives up 8 bases and the J end 12 bases, leaving 0 bases in the junction not matched to a gene. The CDR3 numbers 11 residues from cysteine through phenylalanine. Of all the DNA, just the CDR3 is kept, 33 bases in frame from base 1. This clonotype was obtained from a human donor with non-small cell lung cancer that progressed on radiotherapy plus ipilimumab. The rearranged chain carries TRBV7-2 and TRBJ2-1; the junction holds 14 bases that match TRBD2. This specimen was peripheral blood, taken from a patient treated with radiotherapy plus ipilimumab. The DNA sequence is TGTGCCAGCGGACTAGCGGGAGGGCAGTTCTTC. Its protein product is CASGLAGGQFF.